This record looks at one T cell receptor beta chain sequence and its context. The antigen is unknown. These data come from a study of cytomegalovirus exposure and HLA in healthy donors. Across the whole study: Of around 400 genotyped donors, roughly 81% grouped in the Caucasian-associated ancestry cluster. Overall study results and limits: Reports state that TCR beta sequences accurately predicted most subjects' HLA-A and HLA-B alleles. When analyzed later, a missense DCLRE1C variant was found to be linked to TCR beta V- and J-gene trimming.

PCR used 60 Vbeta primers and 13 Jbeta primers. Some clones are missing from TCRdb's copy, which holds only in-frame ones; the method was immunoSEQ multiplex PCR. The table includes 86,000 or so clones, roughly 80% detected once. CDR1 is SGHDT, CDR2 YYEEEE, per germline. The CDR3 consists of 14 residues. Germline trimming cut 2 bases from V and 2 bases from J; bases unmatched to any gene: 3. The rearrangement uses TRBV5-6 and TRBJ1-2, with 7 bases identical to TRBD1. The TCR originated in a woman aged 40 to 50 in good health and CMV-seropositive. Sequenced material: PBMCs. Here the CDR3 reads CASSLGGGNYGYTF. The CDR3 nucleotides are TGTGCCAGCAGCTTAGGGGGCGGAAACTATGGCTACACCTTC.